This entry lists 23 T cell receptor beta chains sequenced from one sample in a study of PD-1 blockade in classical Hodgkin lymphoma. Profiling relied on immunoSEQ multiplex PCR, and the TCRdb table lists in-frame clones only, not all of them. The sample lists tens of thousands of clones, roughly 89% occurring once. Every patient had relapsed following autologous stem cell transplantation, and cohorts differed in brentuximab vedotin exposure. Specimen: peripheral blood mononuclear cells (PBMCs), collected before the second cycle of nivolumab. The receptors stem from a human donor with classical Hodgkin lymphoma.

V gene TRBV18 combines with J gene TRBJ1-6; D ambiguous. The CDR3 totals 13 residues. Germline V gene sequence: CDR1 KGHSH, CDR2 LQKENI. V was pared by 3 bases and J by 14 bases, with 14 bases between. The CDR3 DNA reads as TGTGCCAGCTCACCCGAGGAGGATGCGACCCTCCACTTT. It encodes CASSPEEDATLHF.

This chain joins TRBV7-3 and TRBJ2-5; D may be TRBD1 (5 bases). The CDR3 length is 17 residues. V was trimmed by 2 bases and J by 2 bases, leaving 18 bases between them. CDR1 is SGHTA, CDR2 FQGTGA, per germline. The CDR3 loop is CASSLFPLTDTQETQYF. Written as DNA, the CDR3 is TGTGCCAGCAGCTTATTCCCCCTGACGGACACTCAAGAGACCCAGTACTTC.

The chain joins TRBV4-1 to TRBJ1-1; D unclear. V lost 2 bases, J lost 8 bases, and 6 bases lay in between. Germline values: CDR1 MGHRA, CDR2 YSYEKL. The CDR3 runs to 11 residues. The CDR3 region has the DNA TGCGCCAGCAGCCAAACGGGCGAAGCTTTCTTT. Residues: CASSQTGEAFF.

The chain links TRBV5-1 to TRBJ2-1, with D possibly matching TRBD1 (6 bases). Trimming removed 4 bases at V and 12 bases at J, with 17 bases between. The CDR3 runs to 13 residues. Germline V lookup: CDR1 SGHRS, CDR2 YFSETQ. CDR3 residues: CASSLTTGTRQFF. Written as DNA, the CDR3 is TGCGCCAGCAGCCTTACTACCGGGACACGGCAGTTCTTC. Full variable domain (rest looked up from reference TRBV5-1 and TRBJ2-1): KAGVTQTPRYLIKTRGQQVTLSCSPISGHRSVSWYQQTPGQGLQFLFEYFSETQRNKGNFPGRFSGRQFSNSRSEMNVSTLELGDSALYLCASSLTTGTRQFFGPGTRLTVL.

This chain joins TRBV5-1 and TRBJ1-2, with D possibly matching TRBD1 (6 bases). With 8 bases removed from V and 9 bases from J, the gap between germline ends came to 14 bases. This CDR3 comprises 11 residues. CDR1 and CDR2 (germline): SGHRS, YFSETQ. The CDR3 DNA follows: TGCGCCAGTCGATCCCAGGGGAGCTACACCTTC. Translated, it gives CASRSQGSYTF. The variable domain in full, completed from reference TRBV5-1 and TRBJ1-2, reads KAGVTQTPRYLIKTRGQQVTLSCSPISGHRSVSWYQQTPGQGLQFLFEYFSETQRNKGNFPGRFSGRQFSNSRSEMNVSTLELGDSALYLCASRSQGSYTFGSGTRLTVV.

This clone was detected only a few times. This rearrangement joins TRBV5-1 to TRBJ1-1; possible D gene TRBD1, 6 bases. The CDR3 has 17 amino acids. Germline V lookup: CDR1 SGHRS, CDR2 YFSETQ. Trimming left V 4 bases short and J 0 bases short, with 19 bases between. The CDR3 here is CASSIRDMGSMNTEAFF. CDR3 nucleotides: TGCGCCAGCAGCATCCGGGACATGGGTAGCATGAACACTGAAGCTTTCTTT.

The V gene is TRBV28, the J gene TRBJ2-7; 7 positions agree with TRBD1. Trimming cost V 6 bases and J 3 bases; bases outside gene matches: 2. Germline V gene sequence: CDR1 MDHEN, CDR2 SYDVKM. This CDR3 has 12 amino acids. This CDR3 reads CASRPGGYEQYF. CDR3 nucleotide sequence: TGTGCCAGCAGACCAGGGGGCTACGAGCAGTACTTC.

This chain's CDR3 is CASSALQGDGYTF. CDR3 DNA: TGTGCCAGCAGTGCTTTGCAGGGGGATGGCTACACCTTC. The J gene is TRBJ1-2, the V gene TRBV2; 7 nucleotides line up with TRBD1. Germline V gene sequence: CDR1 SNHLY, CDR2 FYNNEI. The junction had 5 bases not matched to a gene; V was cut back by 4 bases and J by 6 bases. This CDR3 contains 13 residues.

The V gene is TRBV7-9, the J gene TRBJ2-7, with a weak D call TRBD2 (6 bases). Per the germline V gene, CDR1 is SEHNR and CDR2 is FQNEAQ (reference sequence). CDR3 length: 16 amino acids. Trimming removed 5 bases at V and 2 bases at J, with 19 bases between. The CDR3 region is CASSRSQGGNPYEQYF. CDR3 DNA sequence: TGTGCCAGCAGCCGAAGCCAGGGAGGCAACCCCTACGAGCAGTACTTC.

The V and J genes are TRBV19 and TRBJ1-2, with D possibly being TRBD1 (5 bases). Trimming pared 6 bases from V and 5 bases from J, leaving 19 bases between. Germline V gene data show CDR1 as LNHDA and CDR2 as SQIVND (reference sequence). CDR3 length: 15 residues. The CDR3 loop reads CASREAGTAFYGYTF. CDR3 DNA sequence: TGTGCCAGTAGGGAAGCCGGGACGGCTTTTTATGGCTACACCTTC.

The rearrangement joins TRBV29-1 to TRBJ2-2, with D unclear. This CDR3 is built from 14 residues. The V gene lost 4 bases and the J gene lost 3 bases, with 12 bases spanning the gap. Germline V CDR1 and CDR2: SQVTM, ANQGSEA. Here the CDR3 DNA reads TGCAGCGTTGCCCTCCTCCGAGACACCGGGGAGCTGTTTTTT. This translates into CSVALLRDTGELFF.

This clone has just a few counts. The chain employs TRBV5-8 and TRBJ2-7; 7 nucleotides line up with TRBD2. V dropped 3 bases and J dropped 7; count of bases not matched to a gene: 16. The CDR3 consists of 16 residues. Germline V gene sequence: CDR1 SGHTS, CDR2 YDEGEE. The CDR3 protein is CASSWTSRAPREEQYF. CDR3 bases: TGTGCCAGCAGCTGGACTAGTAGAGCCCCCCGCGAGGAGCAGTACTTC.

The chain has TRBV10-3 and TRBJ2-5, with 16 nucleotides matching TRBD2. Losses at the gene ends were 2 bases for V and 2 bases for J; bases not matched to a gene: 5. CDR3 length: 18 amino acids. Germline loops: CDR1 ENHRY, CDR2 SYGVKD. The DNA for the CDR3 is TGTGCCATCAGTGAGGAGGGACTAGCGGGAGGGCCGCAAGAGACCCAGTACTTC. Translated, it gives CAISEEGLAGGPQETQYF.

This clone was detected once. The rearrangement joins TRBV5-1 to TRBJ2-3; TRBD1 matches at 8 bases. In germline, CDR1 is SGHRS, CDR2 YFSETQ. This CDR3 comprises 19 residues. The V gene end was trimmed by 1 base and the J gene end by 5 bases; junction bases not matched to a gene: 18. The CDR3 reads CASSLLGFTGQGGGDTQYF. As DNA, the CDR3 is TGCGCCAGCAGCTTGTTGGGATTCACTGGACAGGGCGGTGGAGATACGCAGTATTTT.

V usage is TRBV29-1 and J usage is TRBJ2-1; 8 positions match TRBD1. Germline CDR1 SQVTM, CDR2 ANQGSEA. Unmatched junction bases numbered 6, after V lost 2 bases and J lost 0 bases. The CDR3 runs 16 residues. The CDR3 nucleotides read TGCAGCGTTGAACTTGGCCAGGGGGCCTCCTACAATGAGCAGTTCTTC. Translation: CSVELGQGASYNEQFF.

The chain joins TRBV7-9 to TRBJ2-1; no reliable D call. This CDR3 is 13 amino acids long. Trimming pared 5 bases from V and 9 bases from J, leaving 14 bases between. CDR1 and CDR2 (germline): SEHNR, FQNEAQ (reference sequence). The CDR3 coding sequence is TGTGCCAGCAGCACTCCATTAGTGGGTGAGCAGTTCTTC. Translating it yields CASSTPLVGEQFF.

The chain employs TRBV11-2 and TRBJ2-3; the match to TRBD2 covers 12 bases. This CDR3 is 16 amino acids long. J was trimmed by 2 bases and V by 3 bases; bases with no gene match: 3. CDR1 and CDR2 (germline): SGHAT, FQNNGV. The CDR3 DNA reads TGTGCCAGCAGCTTGGGACTAGCGGGCAACACAGATACGCAGTATTTT. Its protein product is CASSLGLAGNTDTQYF.

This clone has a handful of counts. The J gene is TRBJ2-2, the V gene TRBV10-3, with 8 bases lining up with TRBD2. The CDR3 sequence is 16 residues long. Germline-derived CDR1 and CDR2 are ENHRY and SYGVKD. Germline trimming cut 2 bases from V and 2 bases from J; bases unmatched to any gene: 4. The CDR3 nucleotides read TGTGCCATCAGTGAGCGGGAGGGCCCTAACACCGGGGAGCTGTTTTTT. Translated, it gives CAISEREGPNTGELFF.

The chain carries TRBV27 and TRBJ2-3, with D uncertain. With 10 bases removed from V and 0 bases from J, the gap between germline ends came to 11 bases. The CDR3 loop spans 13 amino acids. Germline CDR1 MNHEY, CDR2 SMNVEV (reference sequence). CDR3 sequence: CATTLLSTDTQYF. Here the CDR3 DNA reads TGTGCCACCACACTCCTAAGCACAGATACGCAGTATTTT.

This chain's CDR3 is CASSPPVPNEKLFF. CDR3 DNA sequence: TGTGCCAGCTCACCTCCAGTCCCCAATGAAAAACTGTTTTTT. The rearrangement joins TRBV18 to TRBJ1-4; no firm D call. The V and J ends lost 3 bases and 5 bases respectively, with 10 bases between them. The CDR3 has 14 residues. The V gene's germline CDR1 is KGHSH and CDR2 LQKENI. The full variable domain, in which reference TRBV18 and TRBJ1-4 provide the parts outside the CDR3, is NAGVMQNPRHLVRRRGQEARLRCSPMKGHSHVYWYRQLPEEGLKFMVYLQKENIIDESGMPKERFSAEFPKEGPSILRIQQVVRGDSAAYFCASSPPVPNEKLFFGSGTQLSVL.

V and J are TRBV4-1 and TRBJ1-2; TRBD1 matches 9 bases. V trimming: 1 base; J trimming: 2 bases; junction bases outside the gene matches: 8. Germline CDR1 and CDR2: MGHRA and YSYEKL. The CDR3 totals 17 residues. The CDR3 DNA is TGCGCCAGCAGCCAAGCGGGAACAGGGGGCCCCAACTATGGCTACACCTTC. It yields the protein CASSQAGTGGPNYGYTF.

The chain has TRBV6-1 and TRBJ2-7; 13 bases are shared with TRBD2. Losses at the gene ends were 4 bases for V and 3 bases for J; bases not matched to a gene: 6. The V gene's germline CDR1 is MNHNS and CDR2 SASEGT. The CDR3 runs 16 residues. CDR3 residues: CASSGKLAGGNYEQYF. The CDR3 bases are TGTGCCAGCAGTGGTAAACTAGCGGGAGGGAACTACGAGCAGTACTTC.

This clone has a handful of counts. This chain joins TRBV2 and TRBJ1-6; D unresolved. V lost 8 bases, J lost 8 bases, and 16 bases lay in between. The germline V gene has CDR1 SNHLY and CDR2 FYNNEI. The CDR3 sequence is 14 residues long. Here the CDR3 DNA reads TGTGCCAGCGAGCTTCTGGGTTTAGATTCACCCCTCCACTTT. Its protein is CASELLGLDSPLHF.